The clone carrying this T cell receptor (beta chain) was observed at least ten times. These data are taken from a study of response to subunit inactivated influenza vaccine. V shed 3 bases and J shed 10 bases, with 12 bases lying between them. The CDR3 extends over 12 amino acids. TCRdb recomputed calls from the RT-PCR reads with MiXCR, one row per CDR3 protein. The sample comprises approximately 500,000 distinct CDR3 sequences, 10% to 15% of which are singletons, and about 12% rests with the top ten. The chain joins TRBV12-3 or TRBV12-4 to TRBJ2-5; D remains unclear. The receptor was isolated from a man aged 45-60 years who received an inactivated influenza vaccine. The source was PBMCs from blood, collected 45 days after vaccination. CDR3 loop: CASSFTIQDQYF. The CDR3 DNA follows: TGTGCCAGCAGTTTTACTATCCAGGACCAGTACTTC.